This record looks at one TCR beta chain sequence and its context. Its antigen specificity is not known. No much larger clone exists at a distance of one base, and base qualities are not known. Explained via the paper, the treatment or condition label denotes: approximately 9-day PBMC culture with coronavirus spike peptide pools or control peptides (ViraFEST assay). The ViraFEST assay, used in the study, expanded antigen-specific T cells with peptide pools and then identified the expanded clonotypes through TCR sequencing. Healthy vaccine recipients had no prior SARS-CoV-2 infection, confirmed by negative nucleocapsid antibody tests before and after vaccination. PBMCs were cultured at around 2 million per well in IMDM supplemented with about 5.5% human AB serum and 8 to 10 IU/ml IL-2, with approximately 10 ug/ml peptide pools added. Half of the culture medium was replaced with fresh IL-2-containing medium on days 3 and 7. After 10 days of culture, CD4+ T cells were isolated by negative selection using the EasySep CD4+ T cell isolation kit. PBMCs were separated from whole blood using Ficoll-Paque Plus gradient centrifugation and then either used fresh or cryopreserved at -140C. In general, triplicate wells were set up for every culture condition.

Trimming accounts for 3 bases at V and 2 bases at J, while the number of junction bases matched to no gene is 10. The germline V gene encodes CDR1 GTSNPN and CDR2 SVGIG (reference sequence). From the cysteine up to the phenylalanine, the CDR3 has a length of 17 residues. The kept DNA is CDR3 alone, 51 bases in frame from the first base. These data originate in a study of vaccination and CD4 T cells after COVID-19 (dated by TCRdb to between 2021 and 2024). Turning to the overall study: In the convalescent cohort there were six males and four females, among whom were two Hispanic individuals, seven Caucasians, two Asians and one multiracial person. Each participant got two doses of either the Pfizer-BioNTech BNT162b2 vaccine (n=8) or the Moderna mRNA-1273 vaccine (n=2). Post-COVID blood samples from convalescent patients were collected a median of around 110 days after diagnosis, with a range of 35 to 161 days. Post-vaccine blood samples were obtained a median of around 74 days after the second vaccine dose, with a range of roughly 12 to 250 days. Culture stimuli were overlapping spike peptide pools from SARS-CoV-2 and from the common cold coronaviruses HCoV-NL63, HCoV-OC43 and HCoV-229E. Control cultures used a CEFX viral epitope pool as positive control, an HIV-1 Nef peptide pool as negative control, or no peptide. In 10 COVID-19 convalescent patients and a few infection-naive healthy vaccine recipients, the spike-specific CD4+ TCR repertoire before mRNA vaccination was compared with the repertoire after mRNA vaccination.

Library preparation employed PCR. At the Johns Hopkins FTIC core, DNA from the cultured CD4+ T cells underwent TCR sequencing with the Oncomine TCR Beta short-read assay. The QIAamp micro DNA kit was used to extract genomic DNA from the cultured CD4+ T cells. Oncomine TCR Beta libraries from cultured CD4+ T cells were pooled with unique dual indexes and sequenced on an Illumina iSeq 100. The original pipeline was this. Non-productive sequences were filtered out, and CDR3s that did not start with C, did not end with F or W, or were shorter than 7 amino acids were discarded. Antigen-specific clonotypes were identified with the MANAFEST web application by comparing peptide-stimulated wells with reference and other culture wells. An FDR below 0.05, an odds ratio above 5, and a productive frequency above 0.1% in at least two of three replicate wells were required for clones to be considered positive. Clonotypes that were significantly expanded in both SARS-CoV-2 spike wells and at least one common cold coronavirus spike condition were defined as cross-reactive. CDR3 homology was assessed with Levenshtein distances (stringdist) and unrooted phylogenetic trees (ape) in R version 3.6.1. TCRdb reprocessing: public reads trimmed at Q25 with fastp, clones called with MiXCR, in-frame beta chains kept. Entries that share a CDR3 protein sequence are merged under the most common genes and DNA. The V and J calls shown here were made by TCRdb, not taken from the authors' results. The sample table holds 20,000 to 30,000 distinct CDR3 sequences, of which about 67% were seen once. 20% to 25% of the sample lies in the top ten.

The full study reports these points: Of the vaccine-specific clones in convalescent patients, 304 of 307, or nearly all, reacted only to SARS-CoV-2 spike and did not cross-react with common cold coronaviruses. Among the post-vaccine SARS-CoV-2-reactive clones in convalescent patients, a median approximately 90% showed up only after vaccination, which suggests vaccine-specific priming. Only a relatively small number of convalescent patients were included in the study, and early timepoints following natural infection were not analyzed. The median number of SARS-CoV-2-reactive clonotypes rose from 21 after infection to roughly 38 after vaccination, but the change was not significant.

The V and J genes are TRBV30 and TRBJ1-2; 12 central nucleotides agree with TRBD1. Sequencing was performed on CD4+ T cells from blood, cultured in vitro, taken after SARS-CoV-2 vaccination. This receptor was identified in a human donor who received a COVID-19 vaccine. The CDR3 region: CAWSGPFGTGGNYGYTF. The nucleotides read TGTGCCTGGAGCGGACCGTTCGGGACAGGGGGCAACTATGGCTACACCTTC.